A few counts support the clone carrying this T cell receptor (beta chain). Its specificity is not known. The sample comes from a study of T cell repertoires in cytomegalovirus infection. Overall study context: Signatures in public TCR beta sequences pointed to both CMV infection and matching HLA type. Broader study findings: Adding up the frequency of public TCR beta families identified people who carried CMV plus the relevant HLA.

TCRdb reanalysed the reads using MiXCR and keeps one entry per CDR3 protein. The data contain around 740,000 distinct CDR3 sequences, under 40% of them seen just once; the ten biggest clones take up around 2.8%. This receptor was identified in a human donor in good health (CMV status not recorded). Some clones in this sample may be carry-over from other donors' samples. Sequencing was done on a sample of PBMCs.

CDR3 amino acids: CASTQVGGYTF. The CDR3 DNA sequence: TGTGCCAGTACCCAAGTGGGAGGCTACACCTTC. The J gene is TRBJ1-2, the V gene TRBV28, with D hard to call. Per the germline V gene, CDR1 is MDHEN and CDR2 is SYDVKM. Trimming pared 9 bases from V and 8 bases from J, leaving 13 bases between. This CDR3 has 11 amino acids.